This paragraph reports one TCR beta chain. The CDR3 sequence is 18 residues long. V was trimmed by 1 base and J by 0 bases, leaving 17 bases between them. The V gene's germline CDR1 is MGHRA and CDR2 YSYEKL. The sample is drawn from a study of cytomegalovirus exposure and HLA in healthy donors. With 60 Vbeta and 13 Jbeta primers, the PCR was carried out. Clones were read by immunoSEQ multiplex PCR, and TCRdb kept only the in-frame ones, dropping some. This table holds about 98,000 clones, under 75% found once. Sequencing was done on a sample of PBMCs. V gene TRBV4-1 combines with J gene TRBJ2-3; the D gene is possibly TRBD1 (6 bases). The receptor was derived from a middle-aged man in good health and CMV-seronegative. CDR3: CASSQGQGSSRSTDTQYF. The CDR3 DNA sequence: TGCGCCAGCAGCCAAGGCCAGGGGTCTAGCCGTAGCACAGATACGCAGTATTTT.